This entry describes one T cell receptor (beta chain). This clone's antigen is unknown. Base quality data are lacking; no much larger clone is found one base away. This sample includes further DNA sequences coding for the same CDR3. This entry comes from a study of T cell responses to AZD1222 COVID-19 vaccine listed by TCRdb under 2021. Broadly, across the study: AZD1222 recipients with second doses at about 4 weeks or about 12 weeks were pooled, because spike-specific TCR depth and breadth did not differ between schedules. Trial participants were enrolled by age into subgroups of 18-55, 56-69 and 70-plus years, and 148, 28 and 57 TCR-sequenced participants, respectively, were included in these subgroups. A total of 233 trial participants underwent TCR sequencing, of whom 207 had received two doses of AZD1222 and approximately 25 had received two doses of the MenACWY control vaccine.

The CDR3 regions of human TCRbeta chains were analyzed by immunosequencing. The paper's processing steps were these. TCRs in the repertoires were compared against a reference library of SARS-CoV-2-specific TCRs that had been generated with the MIRA antigen-specificity platform. Breadth meant the fraction of unique TCRs that were SARS-CoV-2-associated, whereas depth meant the fraction of total T cells that were SARS-CoV-2-associated. Using the MIRA data, every spike-specific TCR was mapped to the spike region that the TCR reacted to and assigned to either a CD4 or a CD8 class. Log10-transformed breadth and depth values were compared by one-way ANOVA with Sidak's multiple comparisons tests. Drawn from immuneACCESS, this table holds only the in-frame rearrangements with V and J called that TCRdb kept. Clones are partly lost; checked studies trace under half to an unresolved V gene and leave the rest unexplained. The V and J calls and clone size were taken over from that table, and D and trimming were inferred from the DNA. Here the sample has about 170,000 clones; approximately 95% occur a single time. The ten most abundant clones make up roughly 3.9% of the sample.

Trimming removed 4 bases from V and 4 bases from J, leaving 12 bases between the germline ends. The CDR3 measures 14 amino acids from cysteine to phenylalanine. The entry retains the CDR3 DNA only, 42 bases that are in frame from base 1. The germline V gene gives CDR1 as SGHRS and CDR2 as YFSETQ. The time point label on this specimen signifies: baseline before first vaccination. Samples from vaccinated people were obtained from the UK trials COV001 and COV002, which included a single-blind randomized controlled phase 2/3 trial of AZD1222 (ChAdOx1 nCoV-19) in healthy adults. For TCRbeta chain sequencing, PBMC samples from trial participants were taken at day 0 and at day 28 after the second dose. Paper-wide results and their limitations: A significant rise in spike-specific TCR breadth and depth was observed after two AZD1222 doses relative to day 0 and relative to MenACWY recipients. Because no day 14 peak-response samples were available, repertoires were characterized only after the peak T cell response. Reportedly, almost half of the unique spike-specific TCRs recognized epitopes lying outside the regions that are mutated in the B.1.351 and B.1.1.7 variants. Vaccine-associated CD4 TCRs spanned the whole spike protein, with dominant responses in regions 160-218 and 743-854. Participants were mostly white British and included more females than males, and it was suggested by the authors that clonal diversity may have been underestimated. Conclusions about previously exposed vaccinees were limited because only six AZD1222 recipients were SARS-CoV-2 seropositive at baseline. In the small 56-69-year group, the increase in depth fell short of significance, most likely because of low power.

The TCR originated in an adult in good health. This receptor chain uses TRBV5-1 and TRBJ1-3; TRBD1 is possibly the D segment (6 matching bases). This specimen consisted of peripheral blood, obtained on day 0 of AZD1222 vaccination. CDR3 protein: CASSLTGSGNTIYF. The DNA reads TGCGCCAGCAGCCTAACAGGGTCAGGAAACACCATATATTTT.